The following is a T cell receptor (beta chain) sequence with its context. Antigen unknown. The data are from a study of T cell repertoires in cytomegalovirus infection. Study background: Recently identified HLA-C-restricted CMV epitopes and well-studied HLA-B-restricted CMV epitopes were used by the study. Carrying CMV and the relevant HLA type showed in public TCR beta signatures.

Using its own MiXCR run on the reads, TCRdb lists one record per CDR3 protein. The sample lists fewer than 850,000 distinct CDR3 sequences, 25% to 35% occurring once. Trimming took 5 bases from V and 5 from J, leaving 16 bases between them. Germline CDR1 reads SEHNR; CDR2 reads FQNEAQ (reference sequence). The CDR3 runs 15 residues. Study-level results: Based on cumulative public TCR beta family frequency, carriers of CMV plus the relevant HLA were identified. The ex vivo response showed dominance by HLA-C-restricted CMV-specific TCR beta clonotypes.

This chain uses TRBV7-9 with TRBJ2-1; D not resolved. This sequence originates from a human donor in good health (CMV status not recorded). Some clones in this sample may be carry-over from other donors' samples. Sequencing was performed on cultured CD8+ T cells from PBMCs, taken from culture after CMV antigen stimulation. The CDR3 bases are TGTGCCAGCAGCCCACCCGAGAATCTTAACAATGAGCAGTTCTTC. Translated: CASSPPENLNNEQFF.